Below, 18 T cell receptor beta chains from the same sample are listed, as sequenced in a study of shared clonotypes between healthy human individuals. TCRdb keeps only in-frame clones here, not all; method: immunoSEQ multiplex PCR. Of about 1.5 million clones listed, under 99% are singletons. Source material: naive CD4+ T cells sorted from blood. Subset denoted: CD45RA+ positively selected. Source of these receptors: a young man in good health.

This rearrangement joins TRBV5-1 to TRBJ2-5, with TRBD1 identical over 12 bases. After removal of 8 bases from V and 5 bases from J, the junction contained 13 bases not matched to a gene. Germline CDR1 is SGHRS and CDR2 is YFSETQ. The CDR3 runs to 16 residues. The CDR3 here is CASSARGTGGKETQYF. The CDR3 region has the DNA TGCGCCAGTTCTGCCCGCGGGACAGGGGGCAAGGAGACCCAGTACTTC.

The rearrangement uses TRBV2 and TRBJ2-3, with a possible D match to TRBD2 (5 bases). There are 14 residues in the CDR3. The germline V and J ends were trimmed by 6 bases and 2 bases, with 12 bases remaining between them. The V gene's germline CDR1 is SNHLY and CDR2 FYNNEI. CDR3 sequence: CASRTLGSTDTQYF. The CDR3 bases are TGTGCCAGCAGGACACTAGGATCCACAGATACGCAGTATTTT. The full variable domain, completed using reference TRBV2 and TRBJ2-3, is EPEVTQTPSHQVTQMGQEVILRCVPISNHLYFYWYRQILGQKVEFLVSFYNNEISEKSEIFDDQFSVERPDGSNFTLKIRSTKLEDSAMYFCASRTLGSTDTQYFGPGTRLTVL.

The chain links TRBV9 to TRBJ2-5; 9 positions match TRBD2. The V gene end was trimmed by 4 bases and the J gene end by 5 bases; junction bases not matched to a gene: 9. The CDR3 extends over 15 amino acids. CDR1 and CDR2 from the germline V gene are SGDLS and YYNGEE. This chain's CDR3 is CASSIAGGPRETQYF. The CDR3 nucleotides are TGTGCCAGCAGCATTGCGGGAGGGCCGAGGGAGACCCAGTACTTC.

For this clone: Other DNA variants within this sample encode the same CDR3. The chain combines TRBV5-1 with TRBJ2-7; either TRBD1 or TRBD2 may supply D (5 bases each). The CDR3 is 14 amino acids. The germline V and J ends were trimmed by 0 bases and 2 bases, with 9 bases remaining between them. In germline, CDR1 is SGHRS, CDR2 YFSETQ. In DNA, the CDR3 is TGCGCCAGCAGCTTGGTGGGACCTACCTACGAGCAGTACTTC. Residues: CASSLVGPTYEQYF.

The CDR3 nucleotides are TGTGCCAGCAGGACCCTCTCCGAGCAGTACTTC. Protein: CASRTLSEQYF. V usage is TRBV6-1 and J usage is TRBJ2-7; D uncertain. Per germline, CDR1 MNHNS and CDR2 SASEGT. This CDR3 spans 11 amino acids. The V end was cut by 6 bases, the J end by 6 bases, with 9 bases between.

The chain uses TRBV6-4 and TRBJ2-1, with 8 bases fitting TRBD2. The CDR3 runs 14 residues. Germline CDR1 MRHNA, CDR2 SNTAGT. V lost 3 bases to trimming and J lost 9 bases; unmatched junction nucleotides: 7. The CDR3 DNA reads as TGTGCCAGCAGTGAAACAGCGGGAGAGTCTGAGCAGTTCTTC. Translated: CASSETAGESEQFF.

The chain couples TRBV2 to TRBJ2-7; no clear D. Per germline, CDR1 SNHLY and CDR2 FYNNEI. Trimming left V 8 bases short and J 3 bases short, with 8 bases between. CDR3 size: 11 residues. The CDR3 nucleotides read TGTGCCAGCTATACGAGCTACGAGCAGTACTTC. It codes for CASYTSYEQYF.

The V call is TRBV6-6, the J call TRBJ2-7; 8 bases are shared with TRBD1. Trimming removed 6 bases from V and 3 bases from J; junction bases left unmatched: 13. There are 16 residues in the CDR3. Germline V lookup: CDR1 MNHNY, CDR2 SVGAGI (reference sequence). The CDR3 nucleotides read TGTGCCAGCAGCGCCCGACAGGGGCCCCCTCACTACGAGCAGTACTTC. It yields the protein CASSARQGPPHYEQYF.

The chain carries TRBV5-1 and TRBJ2-2; TRBD1 is a possible D gene (6 bases). V gave up 4 bases and J gave up 6 bases, with 13 bases separating them. This CDR3 spans 14 amino acids. Germline V gene sequence: CDR1 SGHRS, CDR2 YFSETQ. CDR3 amino acids: CASSRGQPPGELFF. The CDR3 DNA reads as TGCGCCAGCAGCCGCGGACAGCCCCCCGGGGAGCTGTTTTTT.

V and J are TRBV7-2 and TRBJ2-7; no clear D gene. Germline V gene data show CDR1 as SGHTA and CDR2 as FQGNSA. The CDR3 length is 13 residues. Trimming cost V 6 bases and J 3 bases, with 12 bases left between them. DNA of the CDR3: TGTGCCAGCAGGCGCCCGAGCAGCTACGAGCAGTACTTC. This translates into CASRRPSSYEQYF.

The CDR3 sequence: CASSVGWQGWSGELFF. Here the CDR3 DNA reads TGTGCCAGCAGCGTAGGATGGCAGGGGTGGTCCGGGGAGCTGTTTTTT. The V call is TRBV9, the J call TRBJ2-2, with D maybe TRBD1 (6 bases). V lost 0 bases to trimming and J lost 6 bases, with 15 bases between them. This CDR3 region has 16 residues. The V gene's germline CDR1 is SGDLS and CDR2 YYNGEE.

About this clone: Additional DNA sequences in this sample encode the identical CDR3. The V and J genes are TRBV2 and TRBJ2-2; no firm D call. The CDR3 has 13 residues. Germline V gene data show CDR1 as SNHLY and CDR2 as FYNNEI. The germline V and J ends were trimmed by 3 bases and 5 bases, with 7 bases remaining between them. CDR3 sequence (DNA): TGTGCCAGCAGTGATGAGGTAACCGGGGAGCTGTTTTTT. Translating gives CASSDEVTGELFF.

The CDR3 loop is CASSPRTGLREKLFF. In DNA form, the CDR3 reads TGTGCCAGCTCACCCCGGACAGGGTTAAGAGAAAAACTGTTTTTT. The chain employs TRBV18 and TRBJ1-4; TRBD1 agrees at 8 bases. The V and J ends lost 3 bases and 8 bases, in that order; junction bases with no gene match: 8. CDR1 KGHSH and CDR2 LQKENI come from the germline V gene. This CDR3 is built from 15 residues.

V and J are TRBV6-7 and TRBJ1-5; 9 positions agree with TRBD1. TRBV6-7 is labeled an ORF, and its function is uncertain. The CDR3 runs 16 residues. V gave up 7 bases and J gave up 5 bases; unmatched junction bases: 12. CDR3 protein: CASKLSTGGLDQPQHF. The CDR3 DNA sequence: TGTGCCAGCAAATTGTCTACAGGGGGCTTGGATCAGCCCCAGCATTTT.

In the case of this clone: Other DNA sequences from this sample encode an identical CDR3 as well. The genes are TRBV28 and TRBJ1-5; D is perhaps TRBD1 (6 bases). This CDR3 is 13 amino acids long. CDR1 is MDHEN and CDR2 is SYDVKM in the germline V gene. Trimming removed 6 bases from V and 4 bases from J, with 10 bases in between. The CDR3 reads CASSLQGNQPQHF. CDR3 DNA sequence: TGTGCCAGCAGCCTCCAGGGGAATCAGCCCCAGCATTTT.

This chain links TRBV28 with TRBJ1-2; D remains unclear. Between the trimmed V and J ends, which lost 2 bases and 4 bases, there was a span of 14 bases. In germline, CDR1 is MDHEN, CDR2 SYDVKM. The CDR3 is 15 amino acids. The CDR3 nucleotides are TGTGCCAGCAGTTTACCCGCCGGACCGAGCTATGGCTACACCTTC. Translating it yields CASSLPAGPSYGYTF.

The rearrangement joins TRBV29-1 to TRBJ2-1, with TRBD2 matching over 13 bases. CDR3 length: 15 amino acids. J lost 7 bases, V lost 7 bases, and 10 bases had no gene match. Germline V gene lookup returns CDR1 SQVTM and CDR2 ANQGSEA. For the CDR3, the DNA is TGCAGCGCCAGTGGACTAGCGGGAGAGGTAAATGAGCAGTTCTTC. Translating gives CSASGLAGEVNEQFF.

In regard to this clone: Other nucleotide sequences from this sample produce the same CDR3. The chain uses TRBV18 and TRBJ2-1, with 12 nucleotides matching TRBD2. V trimming: 6 bases; J trimming: 2 bases; junction bases outside the gene matches: 5. In germline, CDR1 is KGHSH, CDR2 LQKENI. The CDR3 consists of 16 residues. The CDR3 nucleotides read TGTGCCAGCTCCCCAAGACTAGCGGGAGCCTACAATGAGCAGTTCTTC. Its translation is CASSPRLAGAYNEQFF.